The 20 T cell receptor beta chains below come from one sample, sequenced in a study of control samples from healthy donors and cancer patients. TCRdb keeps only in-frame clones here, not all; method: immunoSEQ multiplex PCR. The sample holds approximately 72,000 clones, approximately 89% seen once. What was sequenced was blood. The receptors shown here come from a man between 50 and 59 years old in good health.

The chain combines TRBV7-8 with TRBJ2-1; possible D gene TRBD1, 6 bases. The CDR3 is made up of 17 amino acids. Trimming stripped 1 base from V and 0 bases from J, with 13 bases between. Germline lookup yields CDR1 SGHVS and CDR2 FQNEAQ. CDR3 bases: TGTGCCAGCAGCTTAGAGACAGGAGCCCCCTCCTACAATGAGCAGTTCTTC. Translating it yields CASSLETGAPSYNEQFF.

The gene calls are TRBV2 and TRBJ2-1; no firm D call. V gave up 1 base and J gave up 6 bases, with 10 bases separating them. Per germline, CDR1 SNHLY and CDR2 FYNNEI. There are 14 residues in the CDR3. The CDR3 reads CASSEGWLVNEQFF. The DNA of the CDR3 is TGTGCCAGCAGTGAAGGGTGGCTGGTCAATGAGCAGTTCTTC. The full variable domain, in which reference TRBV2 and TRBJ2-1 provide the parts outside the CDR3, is EPEVTQTPSHQVTQMGQEVILRCVPISNHLYFYWYRQILGQKVEFLVSFYNNEISEKSEIFDDQFSVERPDGSNFTLKIRSTKLEDSAMYFCASSEGWLVNEQFFGPGTRLTVL.

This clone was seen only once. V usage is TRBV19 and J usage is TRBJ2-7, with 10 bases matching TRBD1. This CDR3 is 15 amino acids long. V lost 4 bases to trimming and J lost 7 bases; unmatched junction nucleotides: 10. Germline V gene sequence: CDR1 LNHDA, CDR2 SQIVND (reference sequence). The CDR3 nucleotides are TGTGCCAGTAGTACCGGGACAGGGGTAGAGGGGGAGCAGTACTTC. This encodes CASSTGTGVEGEQYF.

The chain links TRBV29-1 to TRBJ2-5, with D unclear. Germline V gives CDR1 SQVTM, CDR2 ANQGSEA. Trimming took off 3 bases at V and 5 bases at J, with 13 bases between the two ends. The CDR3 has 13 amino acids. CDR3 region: CSVEWGGRETQYF. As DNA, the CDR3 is TGCAGCGTTGAGTGGGGTGGTCGGGAGACCCAGTACTTC.

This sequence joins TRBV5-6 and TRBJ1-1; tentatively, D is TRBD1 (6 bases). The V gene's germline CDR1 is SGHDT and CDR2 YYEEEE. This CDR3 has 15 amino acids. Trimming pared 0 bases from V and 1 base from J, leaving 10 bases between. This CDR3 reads CASSLASRGNTEAFF. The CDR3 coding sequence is TGTGCCAGCAGCTTGGCGAGCAGGGGGAACACTGAAGCTTTCTTT.

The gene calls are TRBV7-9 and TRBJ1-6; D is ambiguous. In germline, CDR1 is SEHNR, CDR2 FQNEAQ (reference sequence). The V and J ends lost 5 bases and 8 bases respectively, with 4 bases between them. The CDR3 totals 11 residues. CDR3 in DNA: TGTGCCAGCAGCCATGATTCACCCCTCCACTTT. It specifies CASSHDSPLHF.

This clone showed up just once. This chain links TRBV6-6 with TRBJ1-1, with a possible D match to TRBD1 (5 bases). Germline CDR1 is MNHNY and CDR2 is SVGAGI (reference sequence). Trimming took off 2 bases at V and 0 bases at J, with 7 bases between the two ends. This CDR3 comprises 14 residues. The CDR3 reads CASSYGAMNTEAFF. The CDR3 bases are TGTGCCAGCAGTTACGGGGCTATGAACACTGAAGCTTTCTTT.

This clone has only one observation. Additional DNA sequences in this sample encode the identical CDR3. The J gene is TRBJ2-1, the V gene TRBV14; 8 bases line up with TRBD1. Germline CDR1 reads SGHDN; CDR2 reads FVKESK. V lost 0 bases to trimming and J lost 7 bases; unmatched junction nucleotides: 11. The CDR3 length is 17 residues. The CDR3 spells CASSQDGGQEWINEQFF. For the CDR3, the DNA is TGTGCCAGCAGCCAAGATGGGGGACAGGAGTGGATAAATGAGCAGTTCTTC.

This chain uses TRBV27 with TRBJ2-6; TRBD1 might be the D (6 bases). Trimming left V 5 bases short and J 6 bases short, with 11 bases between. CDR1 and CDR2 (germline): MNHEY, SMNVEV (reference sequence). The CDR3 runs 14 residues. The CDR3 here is CASSAGVSANVLTF. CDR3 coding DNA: TGTGCCAGCAGTGCAGGGGTCTCGGCCAACGTCCTGACTTTC.

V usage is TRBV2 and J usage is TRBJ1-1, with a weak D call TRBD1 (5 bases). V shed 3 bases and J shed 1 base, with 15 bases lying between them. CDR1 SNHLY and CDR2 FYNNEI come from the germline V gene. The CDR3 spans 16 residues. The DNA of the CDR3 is TGTGCCAGCAGTGAGCGGGCGGGGCAGTCGAACACTGAAGCTTTCTTT. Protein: CASSERAGQSNTEAFF.

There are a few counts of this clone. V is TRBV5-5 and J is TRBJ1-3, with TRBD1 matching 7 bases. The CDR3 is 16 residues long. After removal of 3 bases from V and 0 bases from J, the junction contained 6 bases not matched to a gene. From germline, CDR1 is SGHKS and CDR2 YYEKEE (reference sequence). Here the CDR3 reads CASSSAGQISGNTIYF. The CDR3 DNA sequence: TGTGCCAGCAGCTCGGCGGGACAGATCTCTGGAAACACCATATATTTT.

The CDR3 DNA reads TGTGCCAGCAGGTTGGCAACAGGGCCCACCGGGGAGCTGTTTTTT. Its protein is CASRLATGPTGELFF. The rearrangement joins TRBV6-5 to TRBJ2-2; tentatively, D is TRBD1 (6 bases). The CDR3 length is 15 residues. From germline, CDR1 is MNHEY and CDR2 SVGAGI. Trimming took 6 bases from V and 4 from J, leaving 15 bases between them.

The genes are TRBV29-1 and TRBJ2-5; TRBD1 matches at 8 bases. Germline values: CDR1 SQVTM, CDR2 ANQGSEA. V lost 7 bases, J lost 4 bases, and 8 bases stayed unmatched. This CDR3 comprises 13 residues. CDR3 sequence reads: CSATGQDGETQYF. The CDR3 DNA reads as TGCAGCGCTACGGGACAGGATGGAGAGACCCAGTACTTC.

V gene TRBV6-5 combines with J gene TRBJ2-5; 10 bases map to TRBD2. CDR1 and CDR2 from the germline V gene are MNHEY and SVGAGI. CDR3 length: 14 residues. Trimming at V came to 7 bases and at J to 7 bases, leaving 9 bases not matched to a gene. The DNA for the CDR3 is TGTGCCAGCATCCCAGCGGGGGGGCCGGCGACCCAGTACTTC. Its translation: CASIPAGGPATQYF.

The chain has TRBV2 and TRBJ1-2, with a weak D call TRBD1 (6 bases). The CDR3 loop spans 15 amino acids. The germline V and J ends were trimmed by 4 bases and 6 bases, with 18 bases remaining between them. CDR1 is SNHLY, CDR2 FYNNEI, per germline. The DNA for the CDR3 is TGTGCCAGCAGTGGGGGGCCCTCCACCCCGGATGGCTACACCTTC. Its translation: CASSGGPSTPDGYTF.

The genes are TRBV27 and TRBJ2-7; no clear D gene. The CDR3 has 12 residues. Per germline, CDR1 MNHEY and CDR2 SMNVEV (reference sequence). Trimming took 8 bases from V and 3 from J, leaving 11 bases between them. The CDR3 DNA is TGTGCCAGCTCGGCCAGTCGCTACGAGCAGTACTTC. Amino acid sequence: CASSASRYEQYF.

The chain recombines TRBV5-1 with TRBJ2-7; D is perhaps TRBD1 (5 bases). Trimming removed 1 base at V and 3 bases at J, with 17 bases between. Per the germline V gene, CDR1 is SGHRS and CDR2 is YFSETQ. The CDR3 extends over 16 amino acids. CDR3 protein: CASSLIAGYLVYEQYF. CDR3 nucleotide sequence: TGCGCCAGCAGCTTGATTGCAGGGTACTTGGTCTACGAGCAGTACTTC.

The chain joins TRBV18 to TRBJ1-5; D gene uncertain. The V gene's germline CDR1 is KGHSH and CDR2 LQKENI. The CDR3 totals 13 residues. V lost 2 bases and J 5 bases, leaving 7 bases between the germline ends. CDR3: CASSPSVDQPQHF. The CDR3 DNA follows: TGTGCCAGCTCACCATCGGTAGATCAGCCCCAGCATTTT.

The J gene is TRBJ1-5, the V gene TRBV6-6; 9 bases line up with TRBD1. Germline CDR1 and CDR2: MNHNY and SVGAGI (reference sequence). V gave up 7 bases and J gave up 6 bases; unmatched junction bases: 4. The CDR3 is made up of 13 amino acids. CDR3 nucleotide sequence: TGTGCCAGCACCGGGACAGGGTCTCAGCCCCAGCATTTT. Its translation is CASTGTGSQPQHF.

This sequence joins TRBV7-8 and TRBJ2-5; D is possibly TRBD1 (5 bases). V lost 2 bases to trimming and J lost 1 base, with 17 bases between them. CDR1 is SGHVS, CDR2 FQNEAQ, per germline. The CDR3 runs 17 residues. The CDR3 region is CASSLQPSSRAQETQYF. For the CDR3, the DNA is TGTGCCAGCAGCTTACAACCCTCGAGCAGGGCCCAAGAGACCCAGTACTTC.